The 3 T cell receptor beta chains below all came from one sample that was sequenced in a study of T cell repertoires in cytomegalovirus infection. These TCRs are of unknown antigen specificity. TCRdb reprocessed the reads via MiXCR and lists one record per CDR3 protein. The sample shows hundreds of thousands of distinct CDR3 sequences, 33% of them seen only once. This specimen was cultured PBMCs, taken from culture after CMV antigen stimulation. Source of these receptors: a human donor in good health (CMV status not recorded). Some clones in this sample may be carry-over from other donors' samples.

This clonotype showed up just a few times. This chain uses TRBV5-6 with TRBJ1-2, with D perhaps TRBD1 (5 bases). The length of the CDR3 is 13 residues. V lost 1 base, J lost 3 bases, and 7 bases lay in between. CDR1 and CDR2 (germline): SGHDT, YYEEEE. The DNA of the CDR3 is TGTGCCAGCAGCTTGCAGGGCTACTATGGCTACACCTTC. Encoded protein: CASSLQGYYGYTF.

The genes are TRBV2 and TRBJ1-5; D might be TRBD1 (6 bases). Germline V CDR1 and CDR2: SNHLY, FYNNEI. CDR3 length: 13 amino acids. Trimming shortened V by 7 bases and J by 7 bases, and 14 bases separated the two germline ends. CDR3 amino acids: CASTVGQRQPQHF. CDR3 DNA sequence: TGTGCCAGCACCGTCGGACAGCGACAGCCCCAGCATTTT.

The chain links TRBV6-5 to TRBJ2-1; 8 positions match TRBD2. With 5 bases clipped from V and 4 bases from J, the junction kept 7 bases outside the gene matches. This CDR3 is built from 15 residues. Germline V gives CDR1 MNHEY, CDR2 SVGAGI. The CDR3 sequence: CASSATSGIYNEQFF. The CDR3 nucleotides read TGTGCCAGCAGTGCAACTAGCGGAATTTACAATGAGCAGTTCTTC.